This T cell receptor (beta chain) was recovered during a study of vaccination and CD4 T cells after COVID-19. Study-wide background: Stimulation used overlapping spike peptides from SARS-CoV-2, HCoV-NL63, HCoV-OC43 and HCoV-229E.

The Oncomine TCR Beta short-read assay sequenced DNA from cultured CD4+ T cells. It was cultured CD4+ T cells from which genomic DNA was extracted. TCRdb ran MiXCR on the PCR reads and lists one entry per CDR3 protein. The sample shows 8,000 to 10,000 distinct CDR3 sequences, about 35% of them seen only once. Described treatment: approximately 9-day PBMC culture with coronavirus spike peptide pools or control peptides (ViraFEST assay). From the unexposed donor, CD4+ T cells were collected ahead of the COVID-19 pandemic (2011-2018). This clonotype was seen a handful of times. The antigen is undetermined. This CDR3 has 15 amino acids. Trimming stripped 4 bases from V and 3 bases from J, with 16 bases between. Germline assignment: CDR1 ENHRY and CDR2 SYGVKD.

This chain joins TRBV10-3 and TRBJ2-7; perhaps D is TRBD1 or TRBD2 (5 bases each). The receptor's source is a human donor in good health. The sample consisted of CD4+ T cells from blood, cultured in vitro. The CDR3: CAISAAGTPNYEQYF. The DNA for the CDR3 is TGTGCCATCAGTGCGGCCGGGACCCCAAACTACGAGCAGTACTTC.